This T cell receptor beta chain stems from a study of post-analysis software for immune sequencing data. Study findings and constraints: Four to six TRBV segments, including TRBV5-6, TRBV5-1 and TRBV20-1, were more frequent in patients than controls. The normalized Chao1 diversity of multiple sclerosis patients was significantly lower than that of controls. Analysis by F measure revealed that same-batch samples clustered strongly together.

This clonotype was counted between two and nine times. Its cognate antigen is unknown. cDNA libraries for TCR beta contained unique molecular identifiers. From the PCR reads, TCRdb called clonotypes with MiXCR, one entry per CDR3 protein. Of about 760,000 distinct CDR3 sequences listed, 30% are singletons. The CDR3 covers 13 residues. Germline assignment: CDR1 MDHEN and CDR2 SYDVKM. The V gene lost 3 bases and the J gene lost 7 bases, with 13 bases spanning the gap. The chain joins TRBV28 to TRBJ2-7; D might be TRBD2 (5 bases). Specimen: blood. The TCR sequence derives from a girl aged 5 to 17 with multiple sclerosis. For the CDR3, the DNA is TGTGCCAGCAGTTTCTATGCCTCGGGGGAGCAGTACTTC. Protein sequence: CASSFYASGEQYF.